The clone carrying this T cell receptor beta chain has just a few counts. This CDR3 spans 16 amino acids. Between the trimmed V and J ends, which lost 4 bases and 0 bases, there was a span of 14 bases. Germline CDR1 is SGHRS and CDR2 is YFSETQ. This table comes from immunoSEQ multiplex PCR, and its TCRdb copy is limited to in-frame clones, with some not included. The sample records about 150,000 clones, about 83% being singletons. The source of the sample is a study of blood T cell repertoires in COVID-19. Sequences were obtained from peripheral blood. The chain recombines TRBV5-1 with TRBJ1-3, with D possibly being TRBD1 (6 bases). This clonotype was sampled from a man over 45 with acute or convalescent COVID-19. The CDR3 is CASSAEGGGSGNTIYF. CDR3 nucleotide sequence: TGCGCCAGCAGCGCCGAAGGGGGGGGCTCTGGAAACACCATATATTTT.